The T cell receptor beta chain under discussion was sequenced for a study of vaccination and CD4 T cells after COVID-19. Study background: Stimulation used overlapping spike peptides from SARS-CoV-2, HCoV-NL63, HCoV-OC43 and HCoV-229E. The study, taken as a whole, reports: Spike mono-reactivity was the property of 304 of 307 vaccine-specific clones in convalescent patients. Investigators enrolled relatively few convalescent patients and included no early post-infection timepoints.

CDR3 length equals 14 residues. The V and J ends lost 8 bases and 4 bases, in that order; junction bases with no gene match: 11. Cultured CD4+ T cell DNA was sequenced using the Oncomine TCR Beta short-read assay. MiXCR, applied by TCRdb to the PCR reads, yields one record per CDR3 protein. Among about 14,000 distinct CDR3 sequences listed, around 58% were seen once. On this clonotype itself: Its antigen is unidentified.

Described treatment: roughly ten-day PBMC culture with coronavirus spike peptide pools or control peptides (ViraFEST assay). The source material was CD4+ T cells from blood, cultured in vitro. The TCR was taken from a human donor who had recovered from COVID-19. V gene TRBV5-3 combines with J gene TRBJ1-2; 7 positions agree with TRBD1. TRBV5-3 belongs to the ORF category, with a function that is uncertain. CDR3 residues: CASSNDRVSYGYTF. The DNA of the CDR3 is TGTGCCAGCAGTAATGACAGGGTGAGCTATGGCTACACCTTC.